Included here is one T cell receptor beta chain sequence, with context. The sample originates from a study of radiation and T cells in renal cell carcinoma. Measured with immunoSEQ multiplex PCR; TCRdb has only the in-frame clones, and not every one. This sample has approximately 150,000 clones, with 86% found just once. Time point noted: blood 4 weeks post-SBRT, at nephrectomy. The treatment is: 15 Gy SBRT to primary tumor, nephrectomy 4 weeks later. Nephrectomy followed 15 Gy stereotactic body radiation by 4 weeks. The CDR3 has 15 residues. The trim removed 5 bases at V and 2 bases at J, leaving 4 bases unmatched. Germline V gene lookup returns CDR1 SGHTA and CDR2 FQGNSA.

The sample consisted of blood, taken from a patient whose treatment included radiotherapy and nephrectomy. This chain joins TRBV7-2 and TRBJ2-1; 9 bases are shared with TRBD1. The receptor's source is a woman between 45 and 65 years old with renal cell carcinoma. For the CDR3, the DNA is TGTGCCAGCAGCGCCGGGACAGGGACCTACAATGAGCAGTTCTTC. As protein: CASSAGTGTYNEQFF.